The present T cell receptor beta chain was sequenced within a study of blood T cell repertoires in COVID-19. Across the study: Nucleic acid was either cDNA or gDNA, and it came from T cells, B-cell-depleted T cells, or PBMCs.

This CDR3 spans 18 amino acids. Trimming at V came to 1 base and at J to 3 bases, leaving 9 bases not matched to a gene. The germline CDR1 and CDR2 sequences are SGHTA and FQGNSA. This table comes from immunoSEQ multiplex PCR, and its TCRdb copy is limited to in-frame clones, with some not included. Of some 200,000 clones listed, 70% to 90% are singletons. The chain employs TRBV7-2 and TRBJ2-7, with TRBD2 identical over 13 bases. Sequencing was performed on peripheral blood. The clonotype was recovered from a woman between 18 and 30 years old who had recovered from COVID-19. CDR3 residues: CASSLEMTSGRLVYEQYF. For the CDR3, the DNA is TGTGCCAGCAGCTTAGAAATGACTAGCGGGAGGTTAGTCTACGAGCAGTACTTC.